Presented here are 6 T cell receptor beta chains from one specimen sequenced in a study of response to subunit inactivated influenza vaccine. MiXCR was run by TCRdb on the RT-PCR reads, yielding one entry per CDR3 protein. The repertoire holds 550,000 to 600,000 distinct CDR3 sequences, with 12% as singletons. Here the sequenced sample was PBMCs from blood, taken on the day of vaccination. Every receptor here comes from a man aged 50-59 years who received an inactivated influenza vaccine.

This clonotype was detected a few times. The V and J genes are TRBV19 and TRBJ2-3; D ambiguous. V lost 3 bases, J lost 0 bases, and 7 bases lay in between. The CDR3 contains 14 residues. CDR1 is LNHDA and CDR2 is SQIVND in the germline V gene (reference sequence). The CDR3 DNA follows: TGTGCCAGTAGTATGTTATTCAGCACAGATACGCAGTATTTT. This sequence encodes CASSMLFSTDTQYF.

The CDR3 sequence: CASTGQVIGATGELFF. The CDR3 bases are TGCGCCAGCACGGGGCAGGTGATTGGAGCCACCGGGGAGCTGTTTTTT. This chain connects TRBV5-1 to TRBJ2-2; D possibly uses TRBD1 or TRBD2 (5 bases each). From germline, CDR1 is SGHRS and CDR2 YFSETQ. V was trimmed by 6 bases and J by 4 bases, leaving 19 bases between them. CDR3 length: 16 amino acids.

V and J are TRBV5-1 and TRBJ1-4, with D perhaps TRBD1 (5 bases). The CDR3 totals 15 residues. Deletions cut 3 bases from V and 8 bases from J, with 17 bases between. Germline V gene data show CDR1 as SGHRS and CDR2 as YFSETQ. The CDR3 loop reads CASSSTGTSAEKLFF. The CDR3 DNA is TGCGCCAGCAGCTCCACCGGGACCTCCGCGGAAAAACTGTTTTTT.

In its sample, this clonotype was seen a few times. The chain links TRBV14 to TRBJ1-1; D is unclear. V dropped 0 bases and J dropped 5 bases, with 7 bases sitting between them. CDR1 and CDR2 from the germline V gene are SGHDN and FVKESK. The CDR3 runs to 13 residues. In DNA form, the CDR3 reads TGTGCCAGCAGCCAAGATCGATGGACTGAAGCTTTCTTT. Translating it yields CASSQDRWTEAFF.

This clonotype was found many times. V usage is TRBV28 and J usage is TRBJ1-6; TRBD1 matches at 9 bases. Germline V gives CDR1 MDHEN, CDR2 SYDVKM. This CDR3 is built from 14 residues. V shed 7 bases and J 11 bases; nucleotides not matched to a gene: 9. The CDR3 is CASTTGQGRAPLHF. The CDR3 DNA sequence: TGTGCCAGCACCACGGGACAGGGTCGGGCACCCCTCCACTTT.

The DNA of the CDR3 is TGTGCCAGCAGCCAAGACGGCTCCTCGCCCCAGCATTTT. It specifies CASSQDGSSPQHF. This sequence joins TRBV3-1 and TRBJ1-5, with no clear D. Trimming took off 0 bases at V and 9 bases at J, with 9 bases between the two ends. The germline gives CDR1 LGHDT, CDR2 YNNKEL (reference sequence). The CDR3 covers 13 residues.